This record looks at one TCR beta chain sequence and its context. This sample was included in a study of PD-L1 blockade in urothelial cancer. In the study overall: Male patients with bladder-origin urothelial cancer numbered about 90% of the 29. Prior chemotherapy in patients spanned 0 to 3 regimens. Median T cell yield from blood was fewer than 150,000.

Using immunoSEQ multiplex PCR, the repertoire was profiled, and TCRdb retains in-frame clones only, with some absent. The repertoire has tens of thousands of clones, 90% of them found once; the top ten carry 8% to 9.5%. V lost 5 bases and J lost 1; bases outside the gene matches: 9. The CDR3 has 16 amino acids. The V gene's germline CDR1 is LNHDA and CDR2 SQIVND (reference sequence). The chain uses TRBV19 and TRBJ1-1; 8 bases line up with TRBD1. The source was PBMCs, collected around atezolizumab (anti-PD-L1) treatment. This TCR was recovered from a man in his sixties with urothelial cancer. The CDR3 loop is CASSLDRDRRNTEAFF. DNA of the CDR3: TGTGCCAGTAGTCTTGACCGGGACAGGAGGAACACTGAAGCTTTCTTT. Full variable domain (outside the CDR3, taken from reference TRBV19 and TRBJ1-1): DGGITQSPKYLFRKEGQNVTLSCEQNLNHDAMYWYRQDPGQGLRLIYYSQIVNDFQKGDIAEGYSVSREKKESFPLTVTSAQKNPTAFYLCASSLDRDRRNTEAFFGQGTRLTVV.